This T cell receptor beta chain emerged from a study of spatial heterogeneity in lung cancer. TCRdb processed the 5' RACE reads anew with MiXCR; each CDR3 protein has one entry. Of about 8,100 distinct CDR3 sequences detected, 10% to 15% appear once; the ten largest clones hold approximately 9.9%. General study findings and limits: In tumors, expanded intratumoral alpha and beta TCR counts tracked mutation counts.

The time point: sample taken at primary tumor resection. This clonotype was observed many times. Its specificity is not known. The specimen comprised lung tumor tissue, sampled at surgery. The sequence derives from a male donor with early-stage non-small cell lung cancer.

CDR3 in amino acids: CASSLHQMGLAGRNEQFF. CDR3 nucleotide sequence: TGTGCCAGCAGTTTACATCAAATGGGACTAGCGGGAAGGAATGAGCAGTTCTTC. The chain is built from TRBV28 and TRBJ2-1; 13 nucleotides align to TRBD2. The CDR3 spans 18 residues. The junction had 11 bases not matched to a gene; V was cut back by 2 bases and J by 7 bases. Germline CDR1 and CDR2: MDHEN and SYDVKM.